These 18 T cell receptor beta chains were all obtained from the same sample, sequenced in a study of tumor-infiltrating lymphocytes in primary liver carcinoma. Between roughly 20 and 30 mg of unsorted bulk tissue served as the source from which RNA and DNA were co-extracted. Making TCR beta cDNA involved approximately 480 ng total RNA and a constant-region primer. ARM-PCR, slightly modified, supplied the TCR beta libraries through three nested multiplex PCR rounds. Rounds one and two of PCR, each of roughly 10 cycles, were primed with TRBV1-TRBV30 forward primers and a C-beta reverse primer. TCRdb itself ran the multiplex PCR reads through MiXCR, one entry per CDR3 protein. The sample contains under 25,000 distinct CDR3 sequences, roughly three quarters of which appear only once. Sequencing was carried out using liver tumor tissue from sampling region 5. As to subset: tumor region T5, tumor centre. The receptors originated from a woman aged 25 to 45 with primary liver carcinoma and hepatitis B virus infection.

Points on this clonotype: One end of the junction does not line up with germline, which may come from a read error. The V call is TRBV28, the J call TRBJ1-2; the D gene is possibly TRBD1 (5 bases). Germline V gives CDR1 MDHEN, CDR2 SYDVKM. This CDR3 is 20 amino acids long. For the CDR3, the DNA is TGTGCCAGCTCCACAGGCAGACTAGTTCCCAGTCAGCACACGAACTATGGTTACACCTTC. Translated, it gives CASSTGRLVPSQHTNYGYTF.

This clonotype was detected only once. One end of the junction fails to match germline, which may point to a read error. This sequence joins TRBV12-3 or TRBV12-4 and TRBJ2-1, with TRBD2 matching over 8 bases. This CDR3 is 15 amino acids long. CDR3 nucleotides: TGTACCAGCAGCCTGTCCGAGACTAGCGAACTTGAGCAGTTCTTC. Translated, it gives CTSSLSETSELEQFF.

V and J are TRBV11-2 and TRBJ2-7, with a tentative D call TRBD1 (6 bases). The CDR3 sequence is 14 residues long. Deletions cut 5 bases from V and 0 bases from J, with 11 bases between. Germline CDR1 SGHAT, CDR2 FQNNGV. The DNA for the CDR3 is TGTGCCAGCAGCCGGGACACCTTCTCCTACGAGCAGTACTTC. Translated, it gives CASSRDTFSYEQYF.

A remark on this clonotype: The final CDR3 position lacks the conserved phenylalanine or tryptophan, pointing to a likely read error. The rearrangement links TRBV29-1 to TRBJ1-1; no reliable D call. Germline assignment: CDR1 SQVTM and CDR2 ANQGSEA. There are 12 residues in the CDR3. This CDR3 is CSFEEGGSEAFS. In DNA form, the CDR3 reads TGTAGCTTTGAGGAAGGAGGGTCTGAAGCTTTCTCA.

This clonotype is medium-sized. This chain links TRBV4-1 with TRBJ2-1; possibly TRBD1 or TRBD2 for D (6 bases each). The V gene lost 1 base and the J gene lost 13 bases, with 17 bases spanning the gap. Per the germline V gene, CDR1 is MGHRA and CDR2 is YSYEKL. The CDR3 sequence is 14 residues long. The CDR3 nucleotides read TGCGCCAGCAGCCAAGGATCGGGGGCCTTGGGACAGTTCTTC. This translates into CASSQGSGALGQFF.

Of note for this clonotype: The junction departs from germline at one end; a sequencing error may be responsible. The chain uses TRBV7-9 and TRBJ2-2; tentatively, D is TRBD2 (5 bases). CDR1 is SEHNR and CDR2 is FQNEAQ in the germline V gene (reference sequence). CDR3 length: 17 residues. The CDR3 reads CASSPTSPGKNIGELFF. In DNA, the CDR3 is TGTGCCAGTAGCCCCACCTCGCCGGGGAAGAACATCGGGGAGCTGTTTTTT.

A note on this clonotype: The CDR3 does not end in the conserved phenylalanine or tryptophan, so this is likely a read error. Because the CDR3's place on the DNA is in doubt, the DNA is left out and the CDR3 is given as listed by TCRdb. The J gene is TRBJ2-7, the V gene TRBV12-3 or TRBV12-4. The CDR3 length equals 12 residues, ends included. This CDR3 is CASSSQSYEEYI.

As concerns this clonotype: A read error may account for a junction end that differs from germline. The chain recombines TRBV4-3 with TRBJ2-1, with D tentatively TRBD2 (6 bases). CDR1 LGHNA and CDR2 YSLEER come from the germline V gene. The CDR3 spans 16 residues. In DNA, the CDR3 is TGCGCCAGCAGTCAAGATGCGGGAAACTCCTACAATAAGCAGTTCTTC. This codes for CASSQDAGNSYNKQFF.

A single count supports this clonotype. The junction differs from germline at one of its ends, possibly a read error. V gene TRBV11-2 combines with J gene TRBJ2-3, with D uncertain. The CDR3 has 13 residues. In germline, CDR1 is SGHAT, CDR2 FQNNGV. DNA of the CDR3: TGTGCCAGCAGCTTAGATCGAGGAGATACGCAGTGCTTT. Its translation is CASSLDRGDTQCF. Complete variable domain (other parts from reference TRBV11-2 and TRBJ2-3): EAGVAQSPRYKIIEKRQSVAFWCNPISGHATLYWYQQILGQGPKLLIQFQNNGVVDDSQLPKDRFSAERLKGVDSTLKIQPAKLEDSAVYLCASSLDRGDTQCFGPGTRLTVL.

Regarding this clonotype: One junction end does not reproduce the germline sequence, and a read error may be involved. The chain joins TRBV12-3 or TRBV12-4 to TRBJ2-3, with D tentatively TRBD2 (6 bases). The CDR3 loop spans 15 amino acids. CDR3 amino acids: CASSSPPPSADTQYF. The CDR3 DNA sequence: TGTGCCAGTAGTTCTCCCCCTCCTAGCGCAGATACGCAGTATTTT.

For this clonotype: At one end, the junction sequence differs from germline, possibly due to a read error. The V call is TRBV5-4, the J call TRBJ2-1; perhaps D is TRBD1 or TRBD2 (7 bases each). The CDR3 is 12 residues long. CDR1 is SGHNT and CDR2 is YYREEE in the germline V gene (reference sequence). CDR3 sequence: CASSQGGNERSF. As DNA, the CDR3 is TGTGCCAGCAGCCAGGGGGGGAATGAGCGGTCCTTC.

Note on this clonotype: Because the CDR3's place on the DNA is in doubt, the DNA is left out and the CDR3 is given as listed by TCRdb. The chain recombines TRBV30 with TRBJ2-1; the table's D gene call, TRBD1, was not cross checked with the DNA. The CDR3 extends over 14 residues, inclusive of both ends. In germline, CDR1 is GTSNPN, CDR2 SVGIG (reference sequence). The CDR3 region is CACSVGNGAPEQLF.

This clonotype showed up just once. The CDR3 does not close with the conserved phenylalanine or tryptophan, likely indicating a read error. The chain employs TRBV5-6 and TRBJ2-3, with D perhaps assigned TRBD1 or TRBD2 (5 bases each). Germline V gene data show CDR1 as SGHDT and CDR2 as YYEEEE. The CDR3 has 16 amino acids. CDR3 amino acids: CARSWTGTVSTDTQYI. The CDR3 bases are TGTGCCCGCAGCTGGACCGGGACCGTGAGCACAGATACGCAGTATATT.

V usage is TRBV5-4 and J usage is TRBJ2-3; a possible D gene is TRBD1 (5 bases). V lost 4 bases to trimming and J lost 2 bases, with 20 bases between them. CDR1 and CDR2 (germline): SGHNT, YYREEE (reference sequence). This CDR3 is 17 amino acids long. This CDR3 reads CASSVHGHPPFTDTQYF. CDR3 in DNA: TGTGCCAGCAGCGTACACGGACACCCTCCATTCACAGATACGCAGTATTTT.

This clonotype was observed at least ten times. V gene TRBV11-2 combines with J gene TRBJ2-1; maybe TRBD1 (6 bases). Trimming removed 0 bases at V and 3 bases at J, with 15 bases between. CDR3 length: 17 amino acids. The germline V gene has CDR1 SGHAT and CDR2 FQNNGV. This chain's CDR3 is CASSLDQQGIVYNEQFF. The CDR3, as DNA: TGTGCCAGCAGCTTAGATCAACAGGGTATAGTCTACAATGAGCAGTTCTTC.

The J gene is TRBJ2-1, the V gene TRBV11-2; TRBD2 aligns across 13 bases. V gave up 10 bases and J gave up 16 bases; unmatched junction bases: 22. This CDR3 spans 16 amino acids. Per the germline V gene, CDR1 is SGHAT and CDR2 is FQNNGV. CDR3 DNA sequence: TGTGCCAACAGGGTTACTAGCGGGAGGGCCGGCAATGAACAATTCTTC. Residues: CANRVTSGRAGNEQFF.

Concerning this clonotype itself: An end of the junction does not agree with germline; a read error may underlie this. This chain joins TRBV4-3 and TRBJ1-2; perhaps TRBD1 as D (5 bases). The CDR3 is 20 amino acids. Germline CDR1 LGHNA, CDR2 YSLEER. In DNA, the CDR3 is TGCACCAGCAGCCAAGGCGAAGGAAGGTACAGGACCGCTACTAACTATGGCTACACCTTC. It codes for CTSSQGEGRYRTATNYGYTF.

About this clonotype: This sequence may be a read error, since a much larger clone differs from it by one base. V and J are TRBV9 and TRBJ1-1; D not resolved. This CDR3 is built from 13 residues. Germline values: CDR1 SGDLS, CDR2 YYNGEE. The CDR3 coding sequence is TGTGTCAGCAGCACGCATATGAACACTGAAGCTTTCTTT. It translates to CVSSTHMNTEAFF.